Shown below are 8 T cell receptor beta chains from a single sample sequenced in a study of OX40 agonist ivuxolimab in advanced cancers. Repertoires were generated with immunoSEQ multiplex PCR, while TCRdb's copy carries only in-frame clones and drops some. The table includes over 40,000 clones, 70% to 90% detected once. The source material was CD4+ or CD8+ T cells sorted from blood, sampled in a trial of the OX40 agonist ivuxolimab. The receptors shown here come from an adult with an advanced solid tumor such as melanoma, head and neck, liver or kidney cancer.

V and J are TRBV27 and TRBJ1-4; 7 bases agree with TRBD1. The germline V gene has CDR1 MNHEY and CDR2 SMNVEV (reference sequence). The CDR3 totals 15 residues. Trimming cost V 8 bases and J 7 bases; bases outside gene matches: 13. The DNA of the CDR3 is TGTGCCAGCCTATTCGAAGGGGGCGACGGTGAAAAACTGTTTTTT. This translates into CASLFEGGDGEKLFF.

This chain uses TRBV19 with TRBJ1-5; TRBD1 matches 10 bases. The CDR3 consists of 18 residues. J gave up 2 bases and V 5 bases, and 12 bases lay outside the gene matches. The germline CDR1 and CDR2 sequences are LNHDA and SQIVND (reference sequence). CDR3 loop: CASSHPGQGRFGNQPQHF. The CDR3 DNA sequence: TGTGCCAGTAGTCACCCGGGACAGGGGCGGTTTGGCAATCAGCCCCAGCATTTT. The whole variable domain, remainder taken from reference TRBV19 and TRBJ1-5, is DGGITQSPKYLFRKEGQNVTLSCEQNLNHDAMYWYRQDPGQGLRLIYYSQIVNDFQKGDIAEGYSVSREKKESFPLTVTSAQKNPTAFYLCASSHPGQGRFGNQPQHFGDGTRLSIL.

The V call is TRBV2, the J call TRBJ2-6, with a tentative D call TRBD2 (5 bases). This CDR3 comprises 17 residues. Per germline, CDR1 SNHLY and CDR2 FYNNEI. Deletions cut 0 bases from V and 0 bases from J, with 9 bases between. The chain's CDR3 is CASSEAARGSGANVLTF. In DNA form, the CDR3 reads TGTGCCAGCAGTGAAGCGGCCCGGGGCTCTGGGGCCAACGTCCTGACTTTC.

The chain uses TRBV7-2 and TRBJ2-1; D is possibly TRBD2 (5 bases). The germline CDR1 and CDR2 sequences are SGHTA and FQGNSA. The length of the CDR3 is 14 residues. Trimming shortened V by 5 bases and J by 12 bases, and 20 bases separated the two germline ends. This CDR3 reads CASSPSRAERRQFF. Here the CDR3 DNA reads TGTGCCAGCAGCCCATCGCGAGCGGAGCGGAGGCAGTTCTTC.

This rearrangement joins TRBV28 to TRBJ1-5, with TRBD1 as a possible D gene (5 bases). Germline loops: CDR1 MDHEN, CDR2 SYDVKM. V was pared by 5 bases and J by 5 bases, with 13 bases between. The CDR3 consists of 14 residues. CDR3 coding DNA: TGTGCCAGCAGTCCCCCCCCGGGGCATCAGCCCCAGCATTTT. It is translated as CASSPPPGHQPQHF.

The chain recombines TRBV5-1 with TRBJ1-2; D remains ambiguous. The CDR3 has 13 residues. Germline assignment: CDR1 SGHRS and CDR2 YFSETQ. Trimming removed 0 bases from V and 4 bases from J, with 7 bases in between. The CDR3 loop is CASSLELSYGYTF. In DNA, the CDR3 is TGCGCCAGCAGCTTGGAACTTTCCTATGGCTACACCTTC.

The rearrangement joins TRBV2 to TRBJ1-1, with TRBD1 matching 7 bases. Looked up from germline, CDR1 is SNHLY and CDR2 is FYNNEI. J was trimmed by 5 bases and V by 6 bases; bases with no gene match: 12. There are 15 residues in the CDR3. CDR3 region: CASRRSTTGSTEAFF. In DNA, the CDR3 is TGTGCCAGCAGACGGTCTACGACAGGGTCTACTGAAGCTTTCTTT.

V gene TRBV5-6 combines with J gene TRBJ1-2; 8 bases agree with TRBD1. Per the germline V gene, CDR1 is SGHDT and CDR2 is YYEEEE. With 4 bases clipped from V and 5 bases from J, the junction kept 7 bases outside the gene matches. The CDR3 covers 14 residues. The CDR3, as DNA: TGTGCCAGCAGCACACCAACAGGGGGGTATGGCTACACCTTC. Protein product: CASSTPTGGYGYTF.